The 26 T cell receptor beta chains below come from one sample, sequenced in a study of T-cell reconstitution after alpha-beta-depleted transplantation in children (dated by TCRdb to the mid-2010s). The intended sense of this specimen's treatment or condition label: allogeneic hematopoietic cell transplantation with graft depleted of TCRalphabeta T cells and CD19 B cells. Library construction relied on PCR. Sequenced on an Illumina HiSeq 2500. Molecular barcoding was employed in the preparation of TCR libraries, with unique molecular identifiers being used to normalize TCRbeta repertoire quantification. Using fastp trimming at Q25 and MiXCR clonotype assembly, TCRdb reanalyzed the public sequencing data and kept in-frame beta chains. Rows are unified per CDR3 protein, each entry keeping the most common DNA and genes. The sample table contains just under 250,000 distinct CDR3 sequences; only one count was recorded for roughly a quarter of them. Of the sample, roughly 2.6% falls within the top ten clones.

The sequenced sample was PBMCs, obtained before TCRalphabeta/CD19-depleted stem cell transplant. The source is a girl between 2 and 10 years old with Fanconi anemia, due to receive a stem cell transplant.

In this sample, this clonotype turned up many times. The CDR3 DNA reads TGTGCCAGCAGCCAATTTATACAGGGGGCCGGCGGCTACACCTTC. Translating it yields CASSQFIQGAGGYTF. The chain couples TRBV16 to TRBJ1-2, with 9 bases identical to TRBD1. V lost 1 base, J lost 8 bases, and 8 bases stayed unmatched. The CDR3 is 15 residues long. The V gene's germline CDR1 is KGHSY and CDR2 FQNENV.

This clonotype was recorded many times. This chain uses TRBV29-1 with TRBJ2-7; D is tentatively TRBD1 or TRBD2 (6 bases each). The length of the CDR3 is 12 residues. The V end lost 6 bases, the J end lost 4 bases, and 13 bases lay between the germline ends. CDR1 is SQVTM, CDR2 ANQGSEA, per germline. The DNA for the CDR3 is TGCAGCGTGGGGGGCAGGGGTTACGAGCAGTACTTC. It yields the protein CSVGGRGYEQYF.

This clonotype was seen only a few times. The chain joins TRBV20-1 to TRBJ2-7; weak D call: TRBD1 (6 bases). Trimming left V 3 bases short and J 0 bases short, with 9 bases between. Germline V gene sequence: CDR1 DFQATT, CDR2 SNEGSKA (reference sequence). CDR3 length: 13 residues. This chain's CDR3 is CSARRDISYEQYF. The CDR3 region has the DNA TGCAGTGCTAGGAGGGACATCTCCTACGAGCAGTACTTC.

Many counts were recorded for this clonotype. DNA of the CDR3: TGCAGTGCTAGAGATTGGGCGGGAGTGTGGGGAGATACGCAGTATTTT. Protein product: CSARDWAGVWGDTQYF. This rearrangement joins TRBV20-1 to TRBJ2-3; 7 bases match TRBD2. Trimming at V came to 0 bases and at J to 5 bases, leaving 11 bases not matched to a gene. Per the germline V gene, CDR1 is DFQATT and CDR2 is SNEGSKA (reference sequence). This CDR3 spans 16 amino acids.

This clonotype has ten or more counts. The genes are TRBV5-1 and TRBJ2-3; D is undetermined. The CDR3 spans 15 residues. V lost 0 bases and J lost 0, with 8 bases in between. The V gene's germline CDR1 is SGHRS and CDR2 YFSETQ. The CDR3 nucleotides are TGCGCCAGCAGCTTGGGACTCCTTAGCACAGATACGCAGTATTTT. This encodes CASSLGLLSTDTQYF.

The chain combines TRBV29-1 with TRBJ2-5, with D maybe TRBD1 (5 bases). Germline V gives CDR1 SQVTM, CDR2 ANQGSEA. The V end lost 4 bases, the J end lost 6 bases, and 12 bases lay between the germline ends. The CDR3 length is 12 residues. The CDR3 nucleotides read TGCAGCGTTGGTTCAGGGCGGCAGACCCAGTACTTC. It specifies CSVGSGRQTQYF.

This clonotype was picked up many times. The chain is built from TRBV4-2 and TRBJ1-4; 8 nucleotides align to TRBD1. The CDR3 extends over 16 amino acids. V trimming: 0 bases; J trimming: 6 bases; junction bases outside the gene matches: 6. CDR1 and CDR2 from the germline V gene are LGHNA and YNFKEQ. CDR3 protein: CASSQDVGTGHEKLFF. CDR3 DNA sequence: TGTGCCAGCAGCCAAGATGTCGGGACAGGACATGAAAAACTGTTTTTT.

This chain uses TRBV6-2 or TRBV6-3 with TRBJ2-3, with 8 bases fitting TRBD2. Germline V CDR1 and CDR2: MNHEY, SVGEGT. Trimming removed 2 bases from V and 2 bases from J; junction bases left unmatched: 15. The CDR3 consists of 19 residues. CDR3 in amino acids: CASSYPMTQGLAPTDTQYF. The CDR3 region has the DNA TGTGCCAGCAGTTACCCCATGACCCAAGGACTAGCCCCCACAGATACGCAGTATTTT.

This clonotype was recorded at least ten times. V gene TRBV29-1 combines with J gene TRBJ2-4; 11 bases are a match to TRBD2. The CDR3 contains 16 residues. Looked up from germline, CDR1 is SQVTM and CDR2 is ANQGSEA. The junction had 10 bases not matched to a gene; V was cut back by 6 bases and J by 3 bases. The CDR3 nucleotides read TGCAGCGTCCAATGGGGACTAGCGGACTACAAAAACATTCAGTACTTC. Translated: CSVQWGLADYKNIQYF.

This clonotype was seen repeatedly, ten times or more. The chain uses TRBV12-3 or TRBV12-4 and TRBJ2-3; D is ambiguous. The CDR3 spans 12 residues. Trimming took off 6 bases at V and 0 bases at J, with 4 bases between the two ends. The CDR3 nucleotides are TGTGCCAGCAGGAGGAGCACAGATACGCAGTATTTT. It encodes CASRRSTDTQYF.

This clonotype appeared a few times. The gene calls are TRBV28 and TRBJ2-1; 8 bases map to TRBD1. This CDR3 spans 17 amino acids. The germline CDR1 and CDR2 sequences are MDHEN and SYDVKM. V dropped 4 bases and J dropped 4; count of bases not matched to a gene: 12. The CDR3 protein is CASSSTGAASSYNEQFF. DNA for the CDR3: TGTGCCAGCAGTTCGACAGGGGCCGCCTCAAGTTACAATGAGCAGTTCTTC.

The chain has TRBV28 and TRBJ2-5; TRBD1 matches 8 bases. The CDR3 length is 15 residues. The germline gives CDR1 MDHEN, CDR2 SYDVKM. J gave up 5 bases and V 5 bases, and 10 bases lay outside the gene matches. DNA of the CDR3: TGTGCCAGCAGTCTTGGACAGGGATCGGGGGAGACCCAGTACTTC. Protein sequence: CASSLGQGSGETQYF. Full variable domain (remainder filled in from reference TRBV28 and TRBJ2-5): DVKVTQSSRYLVKRTGEKVFLECVQDMDHENMFWYRQDPGLGLRLIYFSYDVKMKEKGDIPEGYSVSREKKERFSLILESASTNQTSMYLCASSLGQGSGETQYFGPGTRLLVL.

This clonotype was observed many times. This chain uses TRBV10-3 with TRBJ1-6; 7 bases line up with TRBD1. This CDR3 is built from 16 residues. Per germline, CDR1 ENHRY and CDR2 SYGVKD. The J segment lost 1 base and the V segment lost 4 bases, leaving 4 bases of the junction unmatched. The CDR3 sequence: CAISGDRASYNSPLHF. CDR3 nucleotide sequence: TGTGCCATCAGTGGCGACAGGGCGTCCTATAATTCACCCCTCCACTTT.

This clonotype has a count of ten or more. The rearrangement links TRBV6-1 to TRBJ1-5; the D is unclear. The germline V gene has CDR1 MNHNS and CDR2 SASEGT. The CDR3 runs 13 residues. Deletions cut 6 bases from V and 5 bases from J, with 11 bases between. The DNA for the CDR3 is TGTGCCAGCAGCACCGTGGAGTATCAGCCCCAGCATTTT. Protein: CASSTVEYQPQHF.

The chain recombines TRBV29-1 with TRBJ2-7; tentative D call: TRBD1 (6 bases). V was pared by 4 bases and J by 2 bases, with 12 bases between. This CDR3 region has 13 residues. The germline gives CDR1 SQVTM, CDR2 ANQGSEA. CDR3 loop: CSVGATGPYEQYF. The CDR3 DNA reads TGCAGCGTTGGCGCAACAGGGCCCTACGAGCAGTACTTC.

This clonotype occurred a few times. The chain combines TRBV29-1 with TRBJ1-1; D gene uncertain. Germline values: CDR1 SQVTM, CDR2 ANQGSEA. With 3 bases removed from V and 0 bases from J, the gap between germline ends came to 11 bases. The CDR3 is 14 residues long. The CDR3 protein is CSVDGWRMNTEAFF. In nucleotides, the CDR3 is TGCAGCGTTGATGGTTGGCGGATGAACACTGAAGCTTTCTTT.

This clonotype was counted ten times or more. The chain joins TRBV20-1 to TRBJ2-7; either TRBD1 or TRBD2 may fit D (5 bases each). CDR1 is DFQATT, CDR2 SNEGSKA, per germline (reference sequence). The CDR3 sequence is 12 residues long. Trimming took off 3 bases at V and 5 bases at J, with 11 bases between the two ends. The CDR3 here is CSASIWGNEQYF. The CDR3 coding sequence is TGCAGTGCTAGTATATGGGGGAACGAGCAGTACTTC.

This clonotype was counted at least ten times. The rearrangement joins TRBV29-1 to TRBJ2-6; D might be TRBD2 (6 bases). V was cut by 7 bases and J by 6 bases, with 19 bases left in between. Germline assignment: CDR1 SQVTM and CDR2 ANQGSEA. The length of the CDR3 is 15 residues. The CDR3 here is CSAALPGVQANVLTF. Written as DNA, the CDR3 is TGCAGCGCAGCTCTTCCGGGAGTTCAGGCCAACGTCCTGACTTTC. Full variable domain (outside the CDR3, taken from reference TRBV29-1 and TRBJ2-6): SAVISQKPSRDICQRGTSLTIQCQVDSQVTMMFWYRQQPGQSLTLIATANQGSEATYESGFVIDKFPISRPNLTFSTLTVSNMSPEDSSIYLCSAALPGVQANVLTFGAGSRLTVL.

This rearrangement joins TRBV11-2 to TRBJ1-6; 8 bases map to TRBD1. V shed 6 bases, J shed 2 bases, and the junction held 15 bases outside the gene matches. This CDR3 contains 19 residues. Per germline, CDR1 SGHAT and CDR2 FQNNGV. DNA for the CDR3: TGTGCCAGCAGTCGCCGGTCCGGACAGGGCGGGACCTATAATTCACCCCTCCACTTT. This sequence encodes CASSRRSGQGGTYNSPLHF.

The CDR3 DNA reads TGCAGCGTTGCAGGCGGTCCAGGGGGGTTCTACGAGCAGTACTTC. This translates into CSVAGGPGGFYEQYF. This chain links TRBV29-1 with TRBJ2-7, with D possibly TRBD1 on 7 matching bases. Per germline, CDR1 SQVTM and CDR2 ANQGSEA. V was cut by 4 bases and J by 3 bases, with 19 bases left in between. The CDR3 covers 15 residues.

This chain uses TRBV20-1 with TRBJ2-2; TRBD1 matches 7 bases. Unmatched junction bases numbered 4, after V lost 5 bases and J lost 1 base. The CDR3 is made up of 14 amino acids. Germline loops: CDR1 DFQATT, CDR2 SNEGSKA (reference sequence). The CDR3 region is CSAFTGVNTGELFF. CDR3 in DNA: TGCAGTGCTTTTACAGGGGTGAACACCGGGGAGCTGTTTTTT.

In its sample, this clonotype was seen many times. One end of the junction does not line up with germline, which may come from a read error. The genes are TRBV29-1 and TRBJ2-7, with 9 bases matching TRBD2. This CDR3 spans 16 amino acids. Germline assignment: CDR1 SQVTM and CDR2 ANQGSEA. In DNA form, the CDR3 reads TGCAGCGTATCACAGGGGAGAGAAGCGGGAGGCTACGAGCAATACTTC. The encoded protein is CSVSQGREAGGYEQYF.

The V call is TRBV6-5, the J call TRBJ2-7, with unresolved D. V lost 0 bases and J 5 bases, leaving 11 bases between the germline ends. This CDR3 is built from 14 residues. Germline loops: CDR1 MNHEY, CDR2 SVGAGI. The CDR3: CASSYSINGNEQYF. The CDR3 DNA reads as TGTGCCAGCAGTTACTCGATAAATGGCAACGAGCAGTACTTC.

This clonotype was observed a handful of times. The CDR3: CASSGGQGSTDTQYF. In DNA form, the CDR3 reads TGCGCCAGCAGCGGGGGACAGGGGTCCACAGATACGCAGTATTTT. The chain recombines TRBV5-1 with TRBJ2-3, with 10 bases aligning to TRBD1. Germline CDR1 and CDR2: SGHRS and YFSETQ. This CDR3 spans 15 amino acids. Trimming took 4 bases from V and 2 from J; bases not matched to a gene: 4.

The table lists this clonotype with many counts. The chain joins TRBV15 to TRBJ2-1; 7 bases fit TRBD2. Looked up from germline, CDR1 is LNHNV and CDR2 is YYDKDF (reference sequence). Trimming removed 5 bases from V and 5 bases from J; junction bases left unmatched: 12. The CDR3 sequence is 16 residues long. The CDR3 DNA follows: TGTGCCACCAGCGTCCATTTTCCGGGAGGAAACAATGAGCAGTTCTTC. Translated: CATSVHFPGGNNEQFF.

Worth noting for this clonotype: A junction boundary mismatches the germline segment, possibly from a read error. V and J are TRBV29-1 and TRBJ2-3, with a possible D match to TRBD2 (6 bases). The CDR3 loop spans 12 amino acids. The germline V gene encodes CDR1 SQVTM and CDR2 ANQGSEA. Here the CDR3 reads CSARTSTDAQYF. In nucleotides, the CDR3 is TGCAGCGCCCGAACTAGCACAGATGCGCAGTATTTT.